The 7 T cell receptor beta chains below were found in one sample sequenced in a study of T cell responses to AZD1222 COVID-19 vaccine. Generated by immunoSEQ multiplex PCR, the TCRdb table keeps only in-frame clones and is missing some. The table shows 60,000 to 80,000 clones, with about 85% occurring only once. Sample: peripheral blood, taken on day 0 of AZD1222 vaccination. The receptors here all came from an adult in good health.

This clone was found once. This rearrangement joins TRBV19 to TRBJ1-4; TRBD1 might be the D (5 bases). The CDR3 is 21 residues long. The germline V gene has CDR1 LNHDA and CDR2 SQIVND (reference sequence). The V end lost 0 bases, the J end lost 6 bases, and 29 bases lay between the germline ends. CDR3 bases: TGTGCCAGTAGTATAGATCTCCCGGGGAGGCTGTGGGTCCAGGGTCATGAAAAACTGTTTTTT. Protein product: CASSIDLPGRLWVQGHEKLFF.

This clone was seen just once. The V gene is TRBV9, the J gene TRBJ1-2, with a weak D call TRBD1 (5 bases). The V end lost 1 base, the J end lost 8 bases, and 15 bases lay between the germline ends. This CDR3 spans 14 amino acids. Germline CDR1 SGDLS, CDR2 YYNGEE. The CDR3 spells CASSVRDGAMGYTF. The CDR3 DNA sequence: TGTGCCAGCAGCGTAAGAGATGGGGCAATGGGCTACACCTTC.

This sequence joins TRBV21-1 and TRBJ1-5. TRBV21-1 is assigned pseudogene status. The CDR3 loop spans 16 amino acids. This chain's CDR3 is CASSKAGRASNQPQHF. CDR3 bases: TGTGCCAGCAGCAAAGCGGGGAGGGCAAGCAATCAGCCCCAGCATTTT.

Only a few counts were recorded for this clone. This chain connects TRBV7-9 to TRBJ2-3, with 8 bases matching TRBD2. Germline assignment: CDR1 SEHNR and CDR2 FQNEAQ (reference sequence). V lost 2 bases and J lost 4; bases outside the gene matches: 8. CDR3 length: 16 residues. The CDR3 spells CASSLIGSGGPDTQYF. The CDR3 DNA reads TGTGCCAGCAGCTTAATCGGGAGCGGGGGTCCAGATACGCAGTATTTT.

The CDR3 coding sequence is TGTGCCAGCAGCGCGTCATTGGAGCTAAGTGGCTACACCTTC. It encodes CASSASLELSGYTF. The chain joins TRBV7-2 to TRBJ1-2, with D unresolved. Germline lookup yields CDR1 SGHTA and CDR2 FQGNSA. V lost 5 bases to trimming and J lost 7 bases, with 17 bases between them. The CDR3 consists of 14 residues.

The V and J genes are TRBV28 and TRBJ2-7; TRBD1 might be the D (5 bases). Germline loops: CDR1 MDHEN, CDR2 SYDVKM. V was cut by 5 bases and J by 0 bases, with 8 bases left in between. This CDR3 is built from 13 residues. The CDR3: CASSQGTSYEQYF. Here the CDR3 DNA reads TGTGCCAGCAGTCAGGGTACCTCCTACGAGCAGTACTTC.

CDR3 DNA: TGTGCCAGCAGCCCGGGATTGGGGATGACCGGTGGCTCCTACGAGCAGTACTTC. Translating it yields CASSPGLGMTGGSYEQYF. The chain joins TRBV5-4 to TRBJ2-7, with D perhaps matching TRBD2 (5 bases). V was trimmed by 4 bases and J by 0 bases, leaving 23 bases between them. This CDR3 is built from 18 residues. CDR1 and CDR2 from the germline V gene are SGHNT and YYREEE (reference sequence).